This T cell receptor (beta chain) was retrieved from a study of T cells in Graves' hyperthyroidism and ophthalmopathy (dated by TCRdb to about 2019). About the study as a whole: Peripheral blood samples were taken at the time of initial diagnosis, prior to any treatment. A discovery cohort of about 100 patients, roughly 43 with Graves' ophthalmopathy and 55 to 60 with stable Graves' hyperthyroidism, was used to find distinguishing TCR V-J signatures. Whether ophthalmopathy could be predicted prospectively was tested in an independent validation cohort made up of 18 hyperthyroidism patients plus 17 patients who later progressed to ophthalmopathy. For training and testing, the 100 patients in the discovery cohort were randomly divided in a 7:3 ratio. The study also compared thyroid tissue and blood T-cell repertoires from a handful of Graves' hyperthyroidism patients. After blood sampling, hyperthyroidism patients were treated with methimazole at a starting dose of 30 mg daily, and ophthalmopathy patients were treated with high-dose intravenous methylprednisolone. TCR Vbeta CDR3 sequencing of some 140 peripheral blood samples (fewer than 45 ophthalmopathy, roughly 74 hyperthyroidism and some 17 progressor patients) is reported in the paper.

In the ophthalmopathy patients, disease was moderately to severely active, with a Clinical Activity Score of 3 or more, a NOSPECS grade of 4 or more, and a duration of less than 3 months. Patients with uncontrolled infections, other autoimmune diseases, pregnancy or lactation were excluded. Clinical symptoms, serum thyroxine and TRAb, thyroid ultrasound, and orbital computed tomography formed the basis for the diagnoses. PBMCs were isolated from about 10 ml of fresh peripheral blood by Ficoll-Paque density gradient centrifugation. Total RNA was extracted with Trizol reagent, and quality was checked on an Agilent 2100 Bioanalyzer. Beyond this particular receptor, the publication reports: In validation, progression to ophthalmopathy was predicted by the model with 70% to 71% sensitivity and 72% to 80% specificity, a median of about 6 months before onset. Sample size was not statistically predetermined, and investigators were not blinded to group allocation. Most expanded thyroid clonotypes (frequency above 0.001) were also detected in blood, suggesting blood repertoires may reflect thyroid immune responses. Ophthalmopathy was separated from stable hyperthyroidism by a 13 V-J signature model, with roughly 88% sensitivity and about 81% specificity obtained in cross-validation and 80%/75% obtained in testing.

Including cysteine and phenylalanine, the CDR3 has 15 amino acids. Of all the DNA, just the CDR3 is kept, 45 bases in frame from base 1. V loses 5 bases, J loses 4 bases, and the germline ends lie 16 bases apart. In the germline V gene, CDR1 corresponds to SGHTA and CDR2 to FQGTGA. The sample holds many counts of this clonotype. Its recognized antigen is unknown. No quality values exist for individual bases; no much larger clone is one base distant. The TCR beta CDR3 regions were amplified from RNA transcripts. For the first round of RT-PCR on the TCR CDR3, the HTBI primer set was used together with the Qiagen OneStep RT-PCR kit. Libraries were constructed in a second round of multiplex PCR, after which size selection and purification were carried out. Libraries were sequenced paired-end with 100 bp reads on an Illumina HiSeq2000. The original methods were these. SOAPnuke was used to process the raw data, removing reads that contained adapters or uncalled bases, had a mean Phred below 15, or lacked an exact match to the constant primer or identifier. COPE v1.2.5 was used to merge high-quality paired reads, and clonotypes were defined as unique nucleotide sequences. MiTCR v1.1 was used to align the clonotypes against IMGT TRBV, TRBD and TRBJ reference segments. The analysis was restricted to V-J combinations with a frequency above 0.0001, which together covered approximately 99% of the repertoires. A TCS score was defined as the ratio between F50 (clonal expansion) and ExV (chaos), using BLOSUM62-based TCRdist between CDR3 peptides within each V-J. Welch's t-statistics and random forest reduced around 550 V-J features to 13, which were used in a naive Bayes classifier (R e1071). The public reads were run again by TCRdb, first through fastp at Q25 and then through MiXCR, and only productive beta chains were kept. Each CDR3 protein gets just one entry, which takes the most common genes and DNA from the rows behind it. In this record, the V and J calls reflect TCRdb's handling and not the investigators' own analysis. The sample has fewer than 450,000 distinct CDR3 sequences on record, approximately 17% of them singletons. Of the sample, 40% falls within the top ten clones.

The rearrangement combines TRBV7-3 with TRBJ2-3, with the D call tentatively TRBD1 or TRBD2, each fitting 6 bases. The TCR originated in a man aged 18 to 30 with Graves' ophthalmopathy. The sequenced sample was blood. This receptor has the CDR3 CASSRRQGRSDTQYF. The DNA sequence follows: TGTGCCAGCAGCAGGAGGCAGGGGAGGTCAGATACGCAGTATTTT.